Sequencing of this T cell receptor (beta chain) was carried out in a study of early T cells in non-severe SARS-CoV-2 infection (TCRdb year 2021). With regard to the full study: Because TCR sequencing relied on bulk RNA taken from unsorted whole blood, pairing of alpha and beta chains was not possible.

Set within a cohort of healthcare workers in London, UK, this nested case-control study involved weekly PCR testing of nasopharyngeal swabs along with blood sampling. Between 23 and 31 March 2020, the week of the UK lockdown, healthcare workers were enrolled and then followed up weekly for as long as 16 weeks. To prepare the library, 5' RACE was applied. Sequencer: NextSeq 500. In the TCR library protocol, unique molecular identifiers were attached to individual cDNA molecules to correct for PCR bias and sequencing error. TCR alpha and beta chains were both sequenced, and the abundances of alpha and beta sequences in each sample were closely correlated with each other. Regarding the original processing steps: Decombinator V4 was used to annotate the V gene, J gene and CDR3 of the TCR sequences. TCRs were defined as expanded if a significant change between any two time points was detected under a Poisson model with p below 0.0001. TCR abundances were normalised to the total number of TCRs sequenced per sample and expressed as counts per million. TRAV1-2 paired with TRAJ12, TRAJ20 or TRAJ33 defined MAIT TCRs, while TRAV10 paired with TRAJ18 defined iNKT TCRs. VDJdb, accessed 1 November 2021, was searched for CMV, EBV and SARS-CoV-2 annotated TCRs, excluding TCRs annotated for multiple antigens. Starting from the raw public reads, TCRdb applied fastp trimming at Q25, assembled clones with MiXCR and retained in-frame beta chains. Duplicate CDR3 protein sequences are folded into a single record with the most common DNA and genes. It is TCRdb's table, rather than the study itself, that gives the V and J calls and clone size. Within this sample are about 70,000 distinct CDR3 sequences, with roughly 12% of them counted one time only. The top ten hold less than 20% of the sample.

General study outcomes and caveats: VDJdb matching was skewed toward anti-spike CD8 responses and likely underestimated virus-specific expansions, missing private and CD4 specificities.

For this clonotype: It lacks a known antigen. Base-call qualities are not available, and no considerably larger clone is one nucleotide away.

Trimming removed 7 bases from V and 11 bases from J, leaving 14 bases between the germline ends. The germline V gene provides CDR1 SNHLY and CDR2 FYNNEI. There are 11 amino acids in the CDR3, from cysteine to phenylalanine inclusive. Of the read, only the CDR3 DNA is kept; its 33 bases are in frame from base 1. Sequenced material: whole blood, taken at baseline. The sequence derives from an adult who was a healthcare worker with PCR-confirmed SARS-CoV-2 infection or an uninfected control (not recorded which). The donor label of this sample is uncertain. The rearranged chain carries TRBV2 and TRBJ2-5; matching of 6 bases hints at TRBD2 as the D gene. The DNA reads as follows: TGTGCCAGCATTCGAGACGGGACTCAGTACTTC. It translates as CASIRDGTQYF.